Listed here are 20 T cell receptor beta chains from one sample, sequenced in a study of blood T cells in healthy people across ages. A second about 7 to 12 cycle PCR used barcoded and J-beta primers. TCRdb used MiXCR to reprocess the 5' RACE reads, holding one entry per CDR3 protein. Altogether 1.5 million to 2 million distinct CDR3 sequences are present, under 30% being singletons, with the ten largest covering 7% to 9%. The sample comprised blood. These receptors all stem from a woman aged 30 to 39 in good health.

This clonotype was counted a few times. V usage is TRBV10-3 and J usage is TRBJ2-7, with 11 nucleotides matching TRBD1. Germline CDR1 is ENHRY and CDR2 is SYGVKD. J was trimmed by 4 bases and V by 6 bases; bases with no gene match: 11. This CDR3 has 16 residues. CDR3 loop: CAISGPRGQGGYEQYF. CDR3 nucleotide sequence: TGTGCCATCAGCGGGCCCAGGGGACAGGGGGGTTACGAGCAGTACTTC.

Concerning this clonotype: Germline is not matched at one junction end, which may reflect a read error. The chain uses TRBV4-1 and TRBJ2-5; 9 nucleotides agree with TRBD2. Germline V gives CDR1 MGHRA, CDR2 YSYEKL. There are 16 residues in the CDR3. CDR3 region: CASSQVGRGGRETRYF. The CDR3 bases are TGCGCCAGCAGCCAAGTCGGGCGGGGGGGCCGAGAGACCCGGTACTTC.

The sample holds a few counts of this clonotype. The chain uses TRBV29-1 and TRBJ2-3; TRBD1 might be the D (6 bases). With 1 base removed from V and 1 base from J, the gap between germline ends came to 21 bases. The CDR3 has 18 amino acids. In germline, CDR1 is SQVTM, CDR2 ANQGSEA. The CDR3 spells CSVEAPKRQGIGTDTQYF. The CDR3, as DNA: TGCAGCGTTGAAGCCCCCAAGCGTCAGGGGATCGGCACAGATACGCAGTATTTT.

This clonotype was counted a few times. The chain has TRBV20-1 and TRBJ2-1; 7 bases are a match to TRBD1. J lost 2 bases, V lost 2 bases, and 6 bases had no gene match. CDR3 size: 15 residues. Germline CDR1 reads DFQATT; CDR2 reads SNEGSKA (reference sequence). This chain's CDR3 is CSARIPGQPYNEQFF. The CDR3 DNA follows: TGCAGTGCTAGAATTCCGGGACAGCCCTACAATGAGCAGTTCTTC.

This clonotype was detected a few times. The J gene is TRBJ2-3, the V gene TRBV12-3 or TRBV12-4; D perhaps matches TRBD2 (6 bases). The CDR3 sequence is 14 residues long. Trimming left V 4 bases short and J 4 bases short, with 12 bases between. The CDR3 is CASSSGRGADTQYF. The CDR3 DNA sequence: TGTGCCAGCAGTTCAGGGCGGGGAGCAGATACGCAGTATTTT.

As regards this clonotype: Since a much larger clone is just one base distant, this may be a read error. The genes are TRBV20-1 and TRBJ2-4; the match to TRBD2 covers 7 bases. This CDR3 has 12 amino acids. CDR1 is DFQATT, CDR2 SNEGSKA, per germline (reference sequence). This chain's CDR3 is CSATSGKSIQYF. The CDR3, as DNA: TGCAGTGCTACGAGCGGGAAAAGCATTCAGTACTTC.

Of note for this clonotype: Given the absence of the conserved phenylalanine or tryptophan at the CDR3 end, a read error is likely. The chain couples TRBV6-6 to TRBJ1-5; D is possibly TRBD1 (6 bases). CDR1 is MNHNY and CDR2 is SVGAGI in the germline V gene (reference sequence). The CDR3 runs to 14 residues. V was clipped by 8 bases and J by 6 bases, with 17 bases between them. The CDR3 protein is CASGMGAQGQPQHV. CDR3 DNA: TGTGCCAGCGGGATGGGGGCGCAGGGTCAGCCCCAGCATGTT.

This clonotype occurred a few times. The chain recombines TRBV7-2 with TRBJ2-7; D might be TRBD2 (5 bases). Germline CDR1 and CDR2: SGHTA and FQGNSA. Trimming took 8 bases from V and 2 from J, leaving 16 bases between them. The CDR3 sequence is 14 residues long. The CDR3 region is CASGRGLGTYEQYF. The CDR3 region has the DNA TGTGCCAGCGGCCGAGGACTTGGTACCTACGAGCAGTACTTC.

The DNA for the CDR3 is TGTGCCAGCAGTTCGGGCGGGAGGGTCTACAATGAGCAGTTCTTC. It encodes CASSSGGRVYNEQFF. The chain links TRBV27 to TRBJ2-1, with TRBD2 matching 9 bases. Germline trimming cut 4 bases from V and 3 bases from J; bases unmatched to any gene: 4. CDR3 length equals 15 residues. CDR1 is MNHEY and CDR2 is SMNVEV in the germline V gene (reference sequence).

To note about this clonotype: The junction and the germline gene differ at one end; a read error may be behind it. J is TRBJ2-2 and V is TRBV20-1; unclear D gene. The germline CDR1 and CDR2 sequences are DFQATT and SNEGSKA (reference sequence). The CDR3 extends over 15 amino acids. CDR3: CSARDPVGRTGELFF. The CDR3 DNA sequence: TGCAGTGCTAGAGATCCAGTAGGCCGGACCGGAGAGCTGTTTTTT.

This clonotype was counted a single time. V usage is TRBV20-1 and J usage is TRBJ2-5; D is perhaps TRBD2 (5 bases). Matching the DNA end better, TRBJ2-7 makes the J call doubtful. Germline-derived CDR1 and CDR2 are DFQATT and SNEGSKA (reference sequence). This CDR3 has 13 residues. CDR3 bases: TGCAGTGCTAGAGTTGCGGGCAATGCCGAGCAGTACTTC. It translates to CSARVAGNAEQYF.

This clonotype turned up a few times. The V gene is TRBV20-1, the J gene TRBJ2-7, with D possibly being TRBD1 or TRBD2 (6 bases each). Germline V lookup: CDR1 DFQATT, CDR2 SNEGSKA (reference sequence). The CDR3 has 14 amino acids. V lost 3 bases and J lost 1, with 13 bases in between. The CDR3 protein is CSASSGAVSYEQYF. CDR3 sequence (DNA): TGCAGTGCTAGCTCGGGGGCCGTATCCTACGAGCAGTACTTC.

The table lists this clonotype with a few counts. This clone may be a read error of a much larger clone one base away. V gene TRBV20-1 combines with J gene TRBJ2-5; D perhaps matches TRBD2 (6 bases). Gene TRBJ2-7 matches the end of the DNA better, so the J call may be wrong. The V gene's germline CDR1 is DFQATT and CDR2 SNEGSKA (reference sequence). This CDR3 is built from 16 residues. In nucleotides, the CDR3 is TGCAGTGCTGGAGATCTCGACGGGAGAACTTCCTACGAGCAGTACTTC. This encodes CSAGDLDGRTSYEQYF.

This clonotype appeared once. The CDR3 bases are TGTGCCAGCAGCCCCACGAGGGGACGCAACTATGGCTACACCTTC. It is translated as CASSPTRGRNYGYTF. This chain links TRBV3-1 with TRBJ1-2; D may be TRBD1 (5 bases). There are 15 residues in the CDR3. Germline V CDR1 and CDR2: LGHDT, YNNKEL (reference sequence). V dropped 4 bases and J dropped 2 bases, with 14 bases sitting between them.

This clonotype was seen many times. CDR3 protein: CASSARVGDQPQHF. CDR3 nucleotide sequence: TGTGCCAGCAGCGCCCGGGTTGGGGATCAGCCCCAGCATTTT. This chain joins TRBV9 and TRBJ1-5, with no clear D. This CDR3 is 14 amino acids long. CDR1 is SGDLS, CDR2 YYNGEE, per germline. The V end lost 3 bases, the J end lost 5 bases, and 12 bases lay between the germline ends.

This clonotype was counted at least ten times. The V call is TRBV4-3, the J call TRBJ2-1, with a tentative D call TRBD2 (6 bases). Trimming pared 3 bases from V and 9 bases from J, leaving 12 bases between. Germline CDR1 is LGHNA and CDR2 is YSLEER. The CDR3 sequence is 13 residues long. The CDR3 is CASSQGLATEQFF. DNA for the CDR3: TGCGCCAGCAGCCAGGGTCTAGCGACTGAGCAGTTCTTC.

In its sample, this clonotype was seen a few times. V gene TRBV5-6 combines with J gene TRBJ2-6; D is possibly TRBD1 or TRBD2 (6 bases each). The CDR3 runs to 17 residues. Trimming removed 1 base at V and 1 base at J, with 12 bases between. Germline V CDR1 and CDR2: SGHDT, YYEEEE. CDR3 nucleotide sequence: TGTGCCAGCAGCTTGATGCCGGGGGCGTCTGGGGCCAACGTCCTGACTTTC. Protein sequence: CASSLMPGASGANVLTF.

J is TRBJ1-2 and V is TRBV6-4; D perhaps matches TRBD1 (5 bases). CDR1 is MRHNA and CDR2 is SNTAGT in the germline V gene. Trimming pared 1 base from V and 6 bases from J, leaving 12 bases between. There are 14 residues in the CDR3. CDR3 sequence: CASSDLWGSNGYTF. The CDR3 coding sequence is TGTGCCAGCAGTGACTTGTGGGGCAGTAATGGCTACACCTTC.

The gene calls are TRBV20-1 and TRBJ2-1; 11 nucleotides agree with TRBD2. Germline trimming cut 5 bases from V and 6 bases from J; bases unmatched to any gene: 3. The CDR3 has 13 residues. Looked up from germline, CDR1 is DFQATT and CDR2 is SNEGSKA (reference sequence). Here the CDR3 reads CSALLAGANEQFF. CDR3 nucleotides: TGCAGTGCTCTACTAGCGGGGGCCAATGAGCAGTTCTTC.

This clonotype was picked up many times. An end of the junction does not agree with germline; a read error may underlie this. The chain has TRBV28 and TRBJ2-7; D is unresolved. Germline V lookup: CDR1 MDHEN, CDR2 SYDVKM. This CDR3 spans 11 amino acids. CDR3 nucleotide sequence: TGTGCCGGCAGCCTGGGCTACGAGCAGTACTTC. Its translation is CAGSLGYEQYF.